This entry lists 23 T cell receptor beta chains sequenced from one sample in a study of CXCR3-negative and CXCR3-positive naive CD8 T cells. General observations from the study: TRB CDR3 hydrophobicity was greater in CXCR3-positive naive cells than in CXCR3-negative naive cells.

Antigen specificity for these receptors is unknown. 5' RACE with UMI labels generated the TRB cDNA libraries. TCRdb reprocessed the 5' RACE reads and keeps a single row for each CDR3 protein, giving no DNA. The sample yields 6,400 or so distinct CDR3 sequences, of which the top ten take up 1.5% to 2%. The sequenced sample was naive CXCR3+ CD8+ T cells from blood. The subset denotes: CD45RO-CCR7+CD27+CD95- naive CD8+ T cells expressing CXCR3 (TNR3+). These TCRs come from a human donor in good health. Some clones in this sample may be carry-over from other donors' samples.

The CDR3 loop is CASSYGGTEAFF. The chain joins TRBV6-5 to TRBJ1-1; the D call from TCRdb, TRBD1, cannot be confirmed without DNA. Germline V gene data show CDR1 as MNHEY and CDR2 as SVGAGI. The CDR3 contains 12 residues.

Its frequency marks this clonotype as medium-sized. The rearrangement uses TRBV29-1 and TRBJ2-1; lacking DNA, the TRBD1 call made by TCRdb goes unchecked. The germline V gene has CDR1 SQVTM and CDR2 ANQGSEA. The CDR3 is 13 residues long. The CDR3 sequence is CSAFSGTGNEQFF.

The J gene is TRBJ1-5, the V gene TRBV19; the D gene TCRdb calls, TRBD1, cannot be checked with no DNA. Germline-derived CDR1 and CDR2 are LNHDA and SQIVND (reference sequence). CDR3 size: 13 residues. The CDR3 loop is CASSWGLYQPQHF.

Measured by frequency, this clonotype is medium-sized. The genes are TRBV29-1 and TRBJ2-5; TCRdb returns TRBD2, unconfirmable since there is no DNA. The CDR3 totals 16 residues. In germline, CDR1 is SQVTM, CDR2 ANQGSEA. CDR3 sequence reads: CSVLGETGLAEETQYF.

This chain uses TRBV9 with TRBJ2-5; TCRdb selects TRBD2, and the lack of DNA leaves this call unchecked. CDR1 is SGDLS, CDR2 YYNGEE, per germline. This CDR3 is built from 15 residues. The CDR3 is CASSVGRSPQETQYF.

CDR3: CASSRASSYEQYF. The chain has TRBV19 and TRBJ2-7; TCRdb's D gene call, TRBD2, goes unchecked for lack of DNA. Per germline, CDR1 LNHDA and CDR2 SQIVND (reference sequence). This CDR3 is built from 13 residues.

This chain's CDR3 is CASRGPGTVYNEQFF. The chain links TRBV12-3 or TRBV12-4 to TRBJ2-1; the TRBD1 assignment by TCRdb is unverifiable without DNA. CDR3 length: 15 amino acids.

The V gene is TRBV12-3 or TRBV12-4, the J gene TRBJ2-1; the TRBD1 assignment by TCRdb is unverifiable without DNA. The CDR3 length is 13 residues. CDR3 residues: CASSFAGGDEQFF.

The chain is built from TRBV19 and TRBJ2-7; TCRdb proposes TRBD1, but this gene call is untestable without DNA. CDR3 length: 12 residues. Germline CDR1 LNHDA, CDR2 SQIVND (reference sequence). CDR3 region: CATQGRMDEQYF.

Judged by frequency, this clonotype is medium-sized. The CDR3: CSVEDEGSYNEQFF. This chain connects TRBV29-1 to TRBJ2-1; with no DNA, the TCRdb D assignment of TRBD2 cannot be verified. The CDR3 is made up of 14 amino acids. CDR1 and CDR2 from the germline V gene are SQVTM and ANQGSEA.

The chain uses TRBV5-1 and TRBJ2-1; there is no DNA to check the TCRdb D call of TRBD1. The CDR3 consists of 14 residues. Per the germline V gene, CDR1 is SGHRS and CDR2 is YFSETQ. The CDR3: CASSLGEGDPEGFF. The full variable domain, in which reference TRBV5-1 and TRBJ2-1 provide the parts outside the CDR3, is KAGVTQTPRYLIKTRGQQVTLSCSPISGHRSVSWYQQTPGQGLQFLFEYFSETQRNKGNFPGRFSGRQFSNSRSEMNVSTLELGDSALYLCASSLGEGDPEGFFGPGTRLTVL.

V and J are TRBV14 and TRBJ2-7; TCRdb's D call, TRBD1, is unchecked because there is no DNA. Germline V gene data show CDR1 as SGHDN and CDR2 as FVKESK. The CDR3 loop spans 15 amino acids. CDR3 in amino acids: CASSQELGDGYEQYF.

This clonotype is deemed medium-sized by its frequency. V usage is TRBV13 and J usage is TRBJ2-7; as DNA is missing, the TRBD1 call by TCRdb cannot be tested. Germline CDR1 is PRHDT and CDR2 is FYEKMQ (reference sequence). This CDR3 is built from 13 residues. The CDR3 spells CASSLAGSHEQYF.

V usage is TRBV24-1 and J usage is TRBJ2-1; TCRdb's D call, TRBD2, is unchecked because there is no DNA. Germline V gene lookup returns CDR1 KGHDR and CDR2 SFDVKD. The CDR3 is made up of 17 amino acids. The CDR3 loop reads CATSEGLLAGTYNEQFF.

The rearrangement joins TRBV29-1 to TRBJ2-7. This CDR3 is 11 amino acids long. Germline CDR1 SQVTM, CDR2 ANQGSEA. The CDR3 is CSVAGGDEQYF.

The V gene is TRBV29-1, the J gene TRBJ2-1; there is no DNA to check the TCRdb D call of TRBD2. Germline V CDR1 and CDR2: SQVTM, ANQGSEA. The CDR3 has 13 amino acids. The chain's CDR3 is CSVGTSGYNEQFF.

V is TRBV6-5 and J is TRBJ2-1; TCRdb gives TRBD1 as the D gene, but with no DNA this cannot be confirmed. This CDR3 spans 16 amino acids. Germline V gives CDR1 MNHEY, CDR2 SVGAGI. Here the CDR3 reads CASSYTEAYRFNEQFF.

This clonotype is deemed medium-sized (0.01 to 0.1%) by its frequency. The chain joins TRBV5-1 to TRBJ2-7; no DNA is available, so the TRBD2 call from TCRdb remains unchecked. Germline assignment: CDR1 SGHRS and CDR2 YFSETQ. The CDR3 is made up of 15 amino acids. This chain's CDR3 is CASSPPGLISYEQYF.

The chain recombines TRBV2 with TRBJ2-3; TCRdb proposes TRBD1, but this gene call is untestable without DNA. CDR3 length: 16 residues. CDR1 is SNHLY, CDR2 FYNNEI, per germline. This chain's CDR3 is CASTLPPGKSADTQYF.

CDR3 residues: CASSQGTWREQFF. The chain is built from TRBV5-6 and TRBJ2-1; the TCRdb call, TRBD2, lacks DNA for checking. Per the germline V gene, CDR1 is SGHDT and CDR2 is YYEEEE. The CDR3 consists of 13 residues.

This clonotype is deemed medium-sized (0.01 to 0.1%) by its frequency. The chain carries TRBV29-1 and TRBJ2-7; the TCRdb call, TRBD1, lacks DNA for checking. The CDR3 extends over 13 amino acids. The germline V gene has CDR1 SQVTM and CDR2 ANQGSEA. CDR3 in amino acids: CSVEDEDSYEQYF.

The gene calls are TRBV29-1 and TRBJ2-1; as DNA is missing, the TRBD2 call by TCRdb cannot be tested. Germline loops: CDR1 SQVTM, CDR2 ANQGSEA. This CDR3 is built from 15 residues. The CDR3 spells CSILLAGESLYEQFF.

This clonotype registers medium-sized by frequency. The chain has TRBV12-3 or TRBV12-4 and TRBJ2-3; TCRdb reports TRBD1, a call that lacks DNA to check it against. CDR3 size: 15 residues. This CDR3 is CASRPNRGVWDTQYF.